Below, 28 T cell receptor beta chains from the same sample are listed, as sequenced in a study of cytomegalovirus exposure and HLA in healthy donors (dated 2017 in TCRdb). To prepare the library, the immunoSEQ multiplex PCR assay was applied. For the multiplex PCR, a mixture combining 60 forward primers for TCR Vbeta segments and 13 reverse primers for TCR Jbeta segments was used. Entries here come from immuneACCESS through TCRdb and include only in-frame sequences with V and J called. Some clones fail to appear in such tables; in the studies checked, an unresolved V gene covers under half of the shortfall, and the cause of the remainder is unknown. The sample has around 180,000 clones on record, around 80% of them singletons. Approximately 2.2% of the sample rests with the top ten. The sample consisted of PBMCs. The origin of the receptors is a male donor in good health and CMV-seronegative.

The rearrangement uses TRBV27 and TRBJ2-2, with D possibly matching TRBD1 (5 bases). The V gene lost 7 bases and the J gene lost 2 bases, with 11 bases spanning the gap. The V gene's germline CDR1 is MNHEY and CDR2 SMNVEV (reference sequence). The CDR3 is 14 residues long. As DNA, the CDR3 is TGTGCCAGCACCAAAGACAGCAACACCGGGGAGCTGTTTTTT. Protein sequence: CASTKDSNTGELFF.

This chain's CDR3 is CASSLDGTGRTGELFF. The DNA for the CDR3 is TGCGCCAGCAGCTTGGATGGGACAGGGCGAACCGGGGAGCTGTTTTTT. V gene TRBV5-1 combines with J gene TRBJ2-2; 9 bases agree with TRBD1. V trimming: 0 bases; J trimming: 5 bases; junction bases outside the gene matches: 5. This CDR3 spans 16 amino acids. Germline V gene lookup returns CDR1 SGHRS and CDR2 YFSETQ.

Here the CDR3 DNA reads TGCAGCGTTGCCTCGGGGTTAGATCAGCCCCAGCATTTT. Its protein is CSVASGLDQPQHF. V and J are TRBV29-1 and TRBJ1-5; D gene uncertain. Trimming left V 4 bases short and J 5 bases short, with 12 bases between. CDR1 is SQVTM and CDR2 is ANQGSEA in the germline V gene. The CDR3 extends over 13 amino acids.

The gene calls are TRBV10-3 and TRBJ1-1; TRBD1 aligns across 7 bases. The germline CDR1 and CDR2 sequences are ENHRY and SYGVKD. The CDR3 extends over 14 amino acids. Trimming removed 4 bases from V and 4 bases from J; junction bases left unmatched: 6. CDR3 sequence reads: CAISAQGPVTEAFF. The CDR3 nucleotides read TGTGCCATCAGTGCACAGGGGCCCGTCACTGAAGCTTTCTTT.

This clone was seen once. V usage is TRBV7-2 and J usage is TRBJ1-3; D is undetermined. The germline gives CDR1 SGHTA, CDR2 FQGNSA. Trimming pared 7 bases from V and 0 bases from J, leaving 16 bases between. This CDR3 comprises 16 residues. The chain's CDR3 is CASTPTAGLSGNTIYF. For the CDR3, the DNA is TGTGCCAGCACTCCTACGGCGGGTCTCTCTGGAAACACCATATATTTT.

CDR3 nucleotides: TGCGCCAGCAGCTTGGAACTAGCGGCGAACACCGGGGAGCTGTTTTTT. Its translation is CASSLELAANTGELFF. V and J are TRBV5-1 and TRBJ2-2; TRBD2 matches 8 bases. The CDR3 is made up of 16 amino acids. V shed 0 bases and J 0 bases; nucleotides not matched to a gene: 1. CDR1 and CDR2 from the germline V gene are SGHRS and YFSETQ.

This clone was recorded only once. V gene TRBV11-1 combines with J gene TRBJ2-1, with D possibly TRBD2 on 6 matching bases. The CDR3 is made up of 15 amino acids. Germline V gene sequence: CDR1 SGHAT, CDR2 FQDESV (reference sequence). V was trimmed by 6 bases and J by 8 bases, leaving 20 bases between them. CDR3 in DNA: TGTGCCAGCAGGTTTCGACTAGGTTTGCGAGATGAGCAGTTCTTC. As protein: CASRFRLGLRDEQFF.

The chain recombines TRBV7-9 with TRBJ2-7; 9 bases agree with TRBD1. J was trimmed by 2 bases and V by 4 bases; bases with no gene match: 6. The germline gives CDR1 SEHNR, CDR2 FQNEAQ (reference sequence). The CDR3 runs to 15 residues. Written as DNA, the CDR3 is TGTGCCAGCAGCTCCTGGGACAGGGTTACCTACGAGCAGTACTTC. This gives the protein CASSSWDRVTYEQYF.

This clone appeared once. This chain links TRBV23-1 with TRBJ2-3; tentatively, D is TRBD2 (5 bases). TRBV23-1 is classed as an ORF, of uncertain function. The V end lost 4 bases, the J end lost 8 bases, and 13 bases lay between the germline ends. This CDR3 is 13 amino acids long. As DNA, the CDR3 is TGCGCCAGCAGTCTTGAGGGCTCGGGTACGCAGTATTTT. Its translation is CASSLEGSGTQYF.

This clone turned up a few times. The J gene is TRBJ1-2, the V gene TRBV5-6; D gene uncertain. The CDR3 covers 15 residues. Germline loops: CDR1 SGHDT, CDR2 YYEEEE. Trimming took off 0 bases at V and 1 base at J, with 10 bases between the two ends. For the CDR3, the DNA is TGTGCCAGCAGCTTGGCTGGAGGCAATAACTATGGCTACACCTTC. Translation gives CASSLAGGNNYGYTF.

This sequence joins TRBV28 and TRBJ2-1; 11 bases are shared with TRBD2. The V gene's germline CDR1 is MDHEN and CDR2 SYDVKM. The CDR3 loop spans 17 amino acids. V trimming: 5 bases; J trimming: 6 bases; junction bases outside the gene matches: 12. CDR3 amino acids: CASSLHPPGLAVNEQFF. The DNA for the CDR3 is TGTGCCAGCAGTCTGCATCCGCCGGGACTAGCGGTCAATGAGCAGTTCTTC.

This clone was detected only once. V and J are TRBV5-4 and TRBJ2-4, with D maybe TRBD1 (5 bases). Germline loops: CDR1 SGHNT, CDR2 YYREEE (reference sequence). The CDR3 length is 14 residues. V shed 3 bases and J shed 3 bases, with 10 bases lying between them. CDR3 residues: CASSSDSNKNIQYF. As DNA, the CDR3 is TGTGCCAGCAGCTCCGACAGTAACAAAAACATTCAGTACTTC.

The J gene is TRBJ2-3, the V gene TRBV6-1; TRBD2 matches 7 bases. Germline V gene sequence: CDR1 MNHNS, CDR2 SASEGT. The CDR3 totals 15 residues. The ends lost 8 bases at V and 0 bases at J; junction bases unmatched: 8. The CDR3 DNA reads as TGTGCCAGCGGGGTAGGTAGCGGGAGCACAGATACGCAGTATTTT. Protein sequence: CASGVGSGSTDTQYF.

This clone appeared once. CDR3 loop: CASSNRDTSYEQYF. The CDR3 DNA is TGTGCCAGCAGTAACCGGGACACCTCCTACGAGCAGTACTTC. This chain joins TRBV6-5 and TRBJ2-7; TRBD1 is a possible D gene (6 bases). V was shortened by 5 bases and J by 0 bases, with 11 bases between the two germline ends. CDR1 MNHEY and CDR2 SVGAGI come from the germline V gene. The CDR3 contains 14 residues.

As DNA, the CDR3 is TGTGCCAGCAGCCCAAGACAGACTTATGGCTACACCTTC. It is translated as CASSPRQTYGYTF. The rearrangement joins TRBV7-6 to TRBJ1-2; tentatively, D is TRBD1 (5 bases). The CDR3 totals 13 residues. With 5 bases removed from V and 5 bases from J, the gap between germline ends came to 12 bases. Germline V gene sequence: CDR1 SGHVS, CDR2 FNYEAQ.

This sequence joins TRBV30 and TRBJ2-3, with D uncertain. The CDR3 length is 14 residues. Germline V lookup: CDR1 GTSNPN, CDR2 SVGIG (reference sequence). V was shortened by 0 bases and J by 2 bases, with 9 bases between the two germline ends. CDR3 bases: TGTGCCTGGAGTGTAGCAGGTCTCACAGATACGCAGTATTTT. Its translation: CAWSVAGLTDTQYF.

The V call is TRBV28, the J call TRBJ1-2; no definite D call. V lost 5 bases to trimming and J lost 8 bases, with 15 bases between them. The CDR3 has 13 amino acids. Germline loops: CDR1 MDHEN, CDR2 SYDVKM. The CDR3 loop is CASSQIGGAGYTF. For the CDR3, the DNA is TGTGCCAGCAGTCAGATTGGCGGCGCGGGCTACACCTTC.

This chain links TRBV7-2 with TRBJ2-5, with TRBD1 matching over 11 bases. CDR1 is SGHTA and CDR2 is FQGNSA in the germline V gene. The CDR3 covers 16 residues. V dropped 5 bases and J dropped 5; count of bases not matched to a gene: 10. The CDR3 is CASSPEGTGGWETQYF. CDR3 bases: TGTGCCAGCAGCCCGGAAGGGACAGGGGGGTGGGAGACCCAGTACTTC.

Written as DNA, the CDR3 is TGTGCCAGTACGACGGGGGGCCTTGCCTACGAGCAGTACTTC. As protein: CASTTGGLAYEQYF. V gene TRBV19 combines with J gene TRBJ2-7, with a weak D call TRBD2 (7 bases). The CDR3 runs to 14 residues. V shed 7 bases and J shed 2 bases, with 15 bases lying between them. Germline V gene data show CDR1 as LNHDA and CDR2 as SQIVND (reference sequence).

The genes are TRBV10-3 and TRBJ2-5; 11 positions agree with TRBD1. Germline V lookup: CDR1 ENHRY, CDR2 SYGVKD. This CDR3 has 14 residues. CDR3 sequence: CATGWGQGGETQYF. The CDR3, as DNA: TGTGCTACAGGATGGGGACAGGGGGGTGAGACCCAGTACTTC.

The genes are TRBV29-1 and TRBJ2-3; 8 bases match TRBD1. This CDR3 region has 15 residues. The V and J ends lost 3 bases and 2 bases, in that order; junction bases with no gene match: 7. CDR1 is SQVTM and CDR2 is ANQGSEA in the germline V gene. CDR3 DNA: TGCAGCGTTGAGGGCCAGGGGGCTCTCACAGATACGCAGTATTTT. As protein: CSVEGQGALTDTQYF.

The chain joins TRBV14 to TRBJ2-3, with a weak D call TRBD2 (7 bases). This CDR3 has 15 amino acids. Trimming removed 7 bases at V and 5 bases at J, with 19 bases between. Germline CDR1 and CDR2: SGHDN and FVKESK. The CDR3 region has the DNA TGTGCCAGCACCCCTACACGGGGGGCTGGAGATACGCAGTATTTT. It is translated as CASTPTRGAGDTQYF.

The chain joins TRBV7-8 to TRBJ1-2; 9 bases match TRBD1. The CDR3 spans 18 residues. Germline assignment: CDR1 SGHVS and CDR2 FQNEAQ. J gave up 0 bases and V 5 bases, and 13 bases lay outside the gene matches. For the CDR3, the DNA is TGTGCCAGCAGCCCCTTGGTGGGACAGGGTTTTACTAACTATGGCTACACCTTC. This gives the protein CASSPLVGQGFTNYGYTF. Variable domain in full (rest from reference TRBV7-8 and TRBJ1-2): GAGVSQSPRYKVAKRGQDVALRCDPISGHVSLFWYQQALGQGPEFLTYFQNEAQLDKSGLPSDRFFAERPEGSVSTLKIQRTQQEDSAVYLCASSPLVGQGFTNYGYTFGSGTRLTVV.

This clone showed up just a few times. The chain links TRBV5-1 to TRBJ2-5; TRBD2 matches 7 bases. J was trimmed by 2 bases and V by 0 bases; bases with no gene match: 7. From germline, CDR1 is SGHRS and CDR2 YFSETQ. The CDR3 consists of 16 residues. The DNA for the CDR3 is TGCGCCAGCAGCTTGGCCAATTGGGGGGGACAAGAGACCCAGTACTTC. It yields the protein CASSLANWGGQETQYF.

The J gene is TRBJ1-1, the V gene TRBV2; 7 nucleotides line up with TRBD1. The V and J ends lost 6 bases and 4 bases, in that order; junction bases with no gene match: 5. Germline V gives CDR1 SNHLY, CDR2 FYNNEI. CDR3 size: 13 residues. The CDR3 DNA follows: TGTGCCAGCAGGGACAGGCAGACCACTGAAGCTTTCTTT. The encoded protein is CASRDRQTTEAFF. The variable domain in full, completed from reference TRBV2 and TRBJ1-1, reads EPEVTQTPSHQVTQMGQEVILRCVPISNHLYFYWYRQILGQKVEFLVSFYNNEISEKSEIFDDQFSVERPDGSNFTLKIRSTKLEDSAMYFCASRDRQTTEAFFGQGTRLTVV.

The rearrangement links TRBV7-6 to TRBJ2-3, with TRBD2 identical over 12 bases. The germline V gene has CDR1 SGHVS and CDR2 FNYEAQ. This CDR3 comprises 17 residues. Germline trimming cut 5 bases from V and 3 bases from J; bases unmatched to any gene: 9. DNA of the CDR3: TGTGCCAGCAGCCCGCTAGCGGGGGGGCGGGAAACAGATACGCAGTATTTT. Residues: CASSPLAGGRETDTQYF.

The chain combines TRBV29-1 with TRBJ2-1; 8 bases fit TRBD2. The trim removed 5 bases at V and 2 bases at J, leaving 2 bases unmatched. Germline V gives CDR1 SQVTM, CDR2 ANQGSEA. CDR3 length: 13 residues. The CDR3 sequence: CSVSGGAYNEQFF. DNA of the CDR3: TGCAGCGTTAGCGGGGGAGCCTACAATGAGCAGTTCTTC.

The chain couples TRBV5-4 to TRBJ2-5; 8 positions match TRBD1. V was clipped by 0 bases and J by 4 bases; unmatched bases: 5. This CDR3 is 15 amino acids long. The germline gives CDR1 SGHNT, CDR2 YYREEE (reference sequence). This CDR3 reads CASSLGGTGGETQYF. The CDR3 region has the DNA TGTGCCAGCAGCTTGGGAGGAACAGGGGGAGAGACCCAGTACTTC.